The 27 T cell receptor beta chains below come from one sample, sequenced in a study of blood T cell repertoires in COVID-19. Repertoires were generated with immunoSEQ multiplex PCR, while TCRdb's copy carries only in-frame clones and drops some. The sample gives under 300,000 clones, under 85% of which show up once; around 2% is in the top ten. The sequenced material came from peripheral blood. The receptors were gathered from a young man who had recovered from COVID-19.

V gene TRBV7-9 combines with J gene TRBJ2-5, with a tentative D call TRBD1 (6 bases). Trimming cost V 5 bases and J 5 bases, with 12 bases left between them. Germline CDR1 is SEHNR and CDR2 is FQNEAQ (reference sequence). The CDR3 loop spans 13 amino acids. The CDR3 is CASSKQGKETQYF. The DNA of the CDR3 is TGTGCCAGCAGCAAACAGGGAAAGGAGACCCAGTACTTC. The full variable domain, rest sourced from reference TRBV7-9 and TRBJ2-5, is DTGVSQNPRHKITKRGQNVTFRCDPISEHNRLYWYRQTLGQGPEFLTYFQNEAQLEKSRLLSDRFSAERPKGSFSTLEIQRTEQGDSAMYLCASSKQGKETQYFGPGTRLLVL.

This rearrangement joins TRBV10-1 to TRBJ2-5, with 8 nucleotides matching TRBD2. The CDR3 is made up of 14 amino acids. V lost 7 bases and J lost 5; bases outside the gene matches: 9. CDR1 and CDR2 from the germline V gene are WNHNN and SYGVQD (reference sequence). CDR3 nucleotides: TGCGCCAGCACTTCCGTAGCGGGGACGGAGACCCAGTACTTC. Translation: CASTSVAGTETQYF.

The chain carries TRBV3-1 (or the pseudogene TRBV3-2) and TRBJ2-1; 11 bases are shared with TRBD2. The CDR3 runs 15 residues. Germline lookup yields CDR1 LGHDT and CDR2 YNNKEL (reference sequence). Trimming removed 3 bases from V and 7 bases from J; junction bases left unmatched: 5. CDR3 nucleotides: TGTGCCAGCAGCCATAGCGGGGGGGCTTGGAATGAGCAGTTCTTC. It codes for CASSHSGGAWNEQFF.

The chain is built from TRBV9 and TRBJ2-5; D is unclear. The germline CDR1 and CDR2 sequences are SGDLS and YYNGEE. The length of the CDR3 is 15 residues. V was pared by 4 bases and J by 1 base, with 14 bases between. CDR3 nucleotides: TGTGCCAGCAGCCTAACGGTCAACAGCCAAGAGACCCAGTACTTC. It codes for CASSLTVNSQETQYF. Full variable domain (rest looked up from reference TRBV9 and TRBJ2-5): DSGVTQTPKHLITATGQRVTLRCSPRSGDLSVYWYQQSLDQGLQFLIQYYNGEERAKGNILERFSAQQFPDLHSELNLSSLELGDSALYFCASSLTVNSQETQYFGPGTRLLVL.

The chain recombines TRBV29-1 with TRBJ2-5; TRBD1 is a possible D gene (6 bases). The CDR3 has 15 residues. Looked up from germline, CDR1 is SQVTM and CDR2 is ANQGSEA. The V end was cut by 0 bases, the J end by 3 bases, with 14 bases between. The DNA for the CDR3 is TGCAGCGTTGAAGATCTTATCAGGGGAGAAGAGACCCAGTACTTC. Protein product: CSVEDLIRGEETQYF.

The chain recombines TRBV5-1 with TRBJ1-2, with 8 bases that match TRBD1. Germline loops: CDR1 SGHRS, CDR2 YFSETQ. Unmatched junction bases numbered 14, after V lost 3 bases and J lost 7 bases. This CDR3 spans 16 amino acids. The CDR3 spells CASSSTGVRDVGGYTF. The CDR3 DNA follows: TGCGCCAGCAGCTCGACAGGGGTGCGGGATGTTGGTGGCTACACCTTC. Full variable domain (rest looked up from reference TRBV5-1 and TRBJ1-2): KAGVTQTPRYLIKTRGQQVTLSCSPISGHRSVSWYQQTPGQGLQFLFEYFSETQRNKGNFPGRFSGRQFSNSRSEMNVSTLELGDSALYLCASSSTGVRDVGGYTFGSGTRLTVV.

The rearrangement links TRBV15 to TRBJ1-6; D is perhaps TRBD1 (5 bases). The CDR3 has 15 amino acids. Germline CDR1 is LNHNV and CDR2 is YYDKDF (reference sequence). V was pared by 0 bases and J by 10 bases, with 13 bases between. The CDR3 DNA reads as TGTGCCACCAGCAGAGATCACCCGCGGGGGTCACCCCTCCACTTT. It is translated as CATSRDHPRGSPLHF.

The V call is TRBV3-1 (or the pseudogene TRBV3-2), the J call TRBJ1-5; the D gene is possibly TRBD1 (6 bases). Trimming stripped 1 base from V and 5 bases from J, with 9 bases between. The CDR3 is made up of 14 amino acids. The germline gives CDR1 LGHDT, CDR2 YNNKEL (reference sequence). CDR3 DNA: TGTGCCAGCAGCCAAGTGACAGGTGATCAGCCCCAGCATTTT. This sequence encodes CASSQVTGDQPQHF.

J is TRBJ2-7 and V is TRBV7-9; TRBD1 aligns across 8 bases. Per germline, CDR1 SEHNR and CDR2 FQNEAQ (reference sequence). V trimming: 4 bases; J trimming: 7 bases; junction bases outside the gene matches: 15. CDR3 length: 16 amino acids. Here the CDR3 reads CASSSTYRDRLEEQYF. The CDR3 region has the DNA TGTGCCAGCAGCTCGACTTACCGGGACAGGTTGGAAGAGCAGTACTTC.

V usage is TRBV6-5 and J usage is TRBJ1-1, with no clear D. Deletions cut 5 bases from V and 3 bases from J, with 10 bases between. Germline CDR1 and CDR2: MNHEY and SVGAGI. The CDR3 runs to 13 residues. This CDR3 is CASSTQPDTEAFF. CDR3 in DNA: TGTGCCAGCAGTACACAGCCGGACACTGAAGCTTTCTTT.

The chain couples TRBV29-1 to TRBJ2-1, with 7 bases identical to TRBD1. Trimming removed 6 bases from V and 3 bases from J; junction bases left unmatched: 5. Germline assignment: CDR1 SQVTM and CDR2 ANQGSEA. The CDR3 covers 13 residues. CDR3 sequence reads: CSVNRDSYNEQFF. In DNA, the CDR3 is TGCAGCGTAAACAGGGACAGCTACAATGAGCAGTTCTTC.

The CDR3 reads CASSQDRTSNRFF. CDR3 DNA: TGTGCCAGCAGCCAGGATCGGACTAGTAATCGGTTCTTC. V is TRBV3-1 (or the pseudogene TRBV3-2) and J is TRBJ2-1; 7 bases map to TRBD2. Trimming took 3 bases from V and 15 from J; bases not matched to a gene: 11. Germline assignment: CDR1 LGHDT and CDR2 YNNKEL (reference sequence). This CDR3 has 13 residues.

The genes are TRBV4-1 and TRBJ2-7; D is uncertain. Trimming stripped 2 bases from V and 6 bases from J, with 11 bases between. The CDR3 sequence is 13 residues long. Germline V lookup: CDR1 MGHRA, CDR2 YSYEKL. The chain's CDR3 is CASSQQVLGEQYV. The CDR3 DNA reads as TGCGCCAGCAGCCAACAGGTTTTGGGCGAGCAGTACGTC.

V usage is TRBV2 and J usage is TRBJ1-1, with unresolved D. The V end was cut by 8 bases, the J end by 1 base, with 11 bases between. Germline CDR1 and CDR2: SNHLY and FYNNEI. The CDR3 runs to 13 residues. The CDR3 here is CASAVLENTEAFF. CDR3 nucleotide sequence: TGTGCCAGCGCGGTGCTTGAGAACACTGAAGCTTTCTTT.

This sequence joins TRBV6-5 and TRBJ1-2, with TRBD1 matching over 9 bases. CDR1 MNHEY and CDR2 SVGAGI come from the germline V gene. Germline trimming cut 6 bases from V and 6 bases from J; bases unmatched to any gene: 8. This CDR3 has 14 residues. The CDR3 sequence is CASSRDRDRDGYTF. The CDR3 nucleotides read TGTGCCAGCAGCCGGGACAGGGATCGAGATGGCTACACCTTC.

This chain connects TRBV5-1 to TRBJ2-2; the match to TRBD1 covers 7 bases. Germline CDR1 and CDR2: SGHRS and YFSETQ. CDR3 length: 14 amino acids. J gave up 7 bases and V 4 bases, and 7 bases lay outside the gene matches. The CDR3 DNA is TGCGCCAGCAGCCCCCCGGGACAGAACGGGGAGCTGTTTTTT. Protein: CASSPPGQNGELFF.

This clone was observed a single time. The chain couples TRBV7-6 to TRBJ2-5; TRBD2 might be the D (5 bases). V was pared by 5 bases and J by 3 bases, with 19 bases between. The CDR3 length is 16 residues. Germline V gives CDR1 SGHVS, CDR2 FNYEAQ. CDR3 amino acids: CASSPRSSTGKETQYF. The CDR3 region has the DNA TGTGCCAGCAGCCCGAGGAGTTCGACGGGGAAAGAGACCCAGTACTTC.

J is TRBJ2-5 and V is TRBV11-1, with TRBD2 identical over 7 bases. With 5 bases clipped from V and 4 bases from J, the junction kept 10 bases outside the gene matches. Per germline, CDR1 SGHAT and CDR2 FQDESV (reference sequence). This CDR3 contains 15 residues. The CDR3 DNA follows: TGTGCCAGCAGCCCCCAGACTAGCCTACTAGAGACCCAGTACTTC. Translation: CASSPQTSLLETQYF.

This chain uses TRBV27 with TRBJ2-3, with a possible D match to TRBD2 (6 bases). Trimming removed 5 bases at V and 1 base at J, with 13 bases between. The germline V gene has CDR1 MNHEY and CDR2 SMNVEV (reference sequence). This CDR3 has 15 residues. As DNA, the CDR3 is TGTGCCAGCAGTGAGATAGCGGTAGGCACAGATACGCAGTATTTT. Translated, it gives CASSEIAVGTDTQYF.

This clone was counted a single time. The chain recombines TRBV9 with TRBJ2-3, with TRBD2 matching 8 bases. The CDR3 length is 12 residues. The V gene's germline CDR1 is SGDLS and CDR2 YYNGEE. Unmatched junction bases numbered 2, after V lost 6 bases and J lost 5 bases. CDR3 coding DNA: TGTGCCAGCACCCGGGAGGGAGATACGCAGTATTTT. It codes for CASTREGDTQYF.

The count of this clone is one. The CDR3 protein is CASSSFGNEQFF. The CDR3 nucleotides read TGTGCCAGCAGTTCCTTCGGGAATGAGCAGTTCTTC. The rearrangement links TRBV12-3 or TRBV12-4 to TRBJ2-1; unclear D gene. The CDR3 runs 12 residues. With 4 bases removed from V and 7 bases from J, the gap between germline ends came to 8 bases.

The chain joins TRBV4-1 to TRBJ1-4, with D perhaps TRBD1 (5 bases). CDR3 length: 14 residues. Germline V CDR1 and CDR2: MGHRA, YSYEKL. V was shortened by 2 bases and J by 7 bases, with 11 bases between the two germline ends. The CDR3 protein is CASSQIRVGEKLFF. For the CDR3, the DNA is TGCGCCAGCAGCCAAATCAGGGTGGGTGAAAAACTGTTTTTT.

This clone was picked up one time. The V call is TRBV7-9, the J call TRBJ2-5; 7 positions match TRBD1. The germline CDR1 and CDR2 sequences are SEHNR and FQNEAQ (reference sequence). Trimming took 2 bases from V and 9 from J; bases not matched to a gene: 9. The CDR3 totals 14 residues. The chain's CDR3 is CASSLTTGSLAQYF. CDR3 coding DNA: TGTGCCAGCAGCTTAACGACAGGGTCGTTGGCCCAGTACTTC.

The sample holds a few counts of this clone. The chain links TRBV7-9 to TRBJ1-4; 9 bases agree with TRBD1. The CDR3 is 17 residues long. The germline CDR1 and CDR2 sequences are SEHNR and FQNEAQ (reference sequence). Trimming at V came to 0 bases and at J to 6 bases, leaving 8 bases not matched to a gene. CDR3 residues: CASSLAKQGARYEKLFF. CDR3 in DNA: TGTGCCAGCAGCTTAGCGAAACAGGGGGCGCGTTATGAAAAACTGTTTTTT.

CDR3 amino acids: CASSLDRGIMKTQYF. CDR3 DNA: TGTGCCAGCAGTTTAGACAGGGGTATCATGAAGACCCAGTACTTC. The J gene is TRBJ2-5, the V gene TRBV28; 8 positions agree with TRBD1. CDR1 MDHEN and CDR2 SYDVKM come from the germline V gene. The CDR3 is made up of 15 amino acids. With 2 bases clipped from V and 6 bases from J, the junction kept 8 bases outside the gene matches.

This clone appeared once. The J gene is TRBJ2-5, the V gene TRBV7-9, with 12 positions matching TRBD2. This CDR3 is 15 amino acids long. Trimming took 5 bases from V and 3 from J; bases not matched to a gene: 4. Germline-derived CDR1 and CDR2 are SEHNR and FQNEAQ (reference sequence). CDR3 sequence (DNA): TGTGCCAGCAGCCGGACTAGCGGGGAGGAAGAGACCCAGTACTTC. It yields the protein CASSRTSGEEETQYF.

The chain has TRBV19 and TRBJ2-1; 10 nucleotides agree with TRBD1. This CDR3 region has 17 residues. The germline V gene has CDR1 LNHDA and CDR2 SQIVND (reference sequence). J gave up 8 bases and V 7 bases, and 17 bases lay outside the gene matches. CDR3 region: CASKGVIPGQGTDEQFF. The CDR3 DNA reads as TGTGCCAGTAAGGGGGTCATTCCGGGACAGGGGACCGATGAGCAGTTCTTC.